These 11 T cell receptor beta chains share one sample of origin, sequenced in a study of blood T cells in healthy people across ages (dated by TCRdb to 2014 to 2015). Library method: 5' RACE. Sequenced on an Illumina HiSeq 2500. A second PCR of roughly 6 to 12 cycles was run with a J-beta primer mix and a sample-barcoded 5' primer. TCRdb trimmed public reads at Q25 via fastp, called clones via MiXCR and kept in-frame beta chains. Rows matching on CDR3 protein sequence are summarized as one entry with the most common DNA and genes. Here the sample has over 1,200,000 distinct CDR3 sequences; 59% occur a single time. The top ten clonotypes cover 5% to 7% of the sample. Material for sequencing was blood. These receptors were collected from a man between 18 and 35 years old in good health.

The chain combines TRBV20-1 with TRBJ1-4; no firm D call. The germline V gene encodes CDR1 DFQATT and CDR2 SNEGSKA (reference sequence). The V end lost 3 bases, the J end lost 7 bases, and 18 bases lay between the germline ends. The CDR3 sequence is 15 residues long. The CDR3 DNA follows: TGCAGTGCTAGCTACGATCGCGGGGTTAGTGAAAAACTGTTTTTT. This gives the protein CSASYDRGVSEKLFF.

The CDR3 protein is CASSERDDTQYF. The CDR3 DNA follows: TGTGCCAGCAGTGAGAGGGATGATACGCAGTATTTT. This chain joins TRBV2 and TRBJ2-3; D might be TRBD2 (5 bases). The CDR3 consists of 12 residues. Germline V gene sequence: CDR1 SNHLY, CDR2 FYNNEI. Between the trimmed V and J ends, which lost 3 bases and 6 bases, there was a span of 7 bases.

The chain combines TRBV9 with TRBJ1-5, with a tentative D call TRBD1 (5 bases). Germline V lookup: CDR1 SGDLS, CDR2 YYNGEE. This CDR3 has 19 residues. The V gene lost 0 bases and the J gene lost 0 bases, with 19 bases spanning the gap. The CDR3 DNA is TGTGCCAGCAGCGTAGCTACGGGGAACCGGGGGGTTAGCAATCAGCCCCAGCATTTT. This sequence encodes CASSVATGNRGVSNQPQHF.

The genes are TRBV27 and TRBJ2-7, with D perhaps given as TRBD1 or TRBD2 (5 bases each). Germline V gives CDR1 MNHEY, CDR2 SMNVEV (reference sequence). The CDR3 has 13 amino acids. Trimming removed 5 bases at V and 3 bases at J, with 11 bases between. In nucleotides, the CDR3 is TGTGCCAGCAGTCCGCAGGGAGACTACGAGCAGTACTTC. Its protein product is CASSPQGDYEQYF.

In DNA form, the CDR3 reads TGTGCCAGCAGCCAGAGAATAAGCGGGGGCACAGATACGCAGTATTTT. Translation gives CASSQRISGGTDTQYF. This rearrangement joins TRBV3-1 to TRBJ2-3; 7 bases agree with TRBD2. The CDR3 contains 16 residues. Germline V gives CDR1 LGHDT, CDR2 YNNKEL (reference sequence). The J segment lost 1 base and the V segment lost 3 bases, leaving 7 bases of the junction unmatched.

The chain carries TRBV7-2 and TRBJ2-1, with 7 positions matching TRBD2. This CDR3 contains 16 residues. V lost 2 bases and J lost 7; bases outside the gene matches: 11. The germline V gene has CDR1 SGHTA and CDR2 FQGNSA. The CDR3: CASSLWAGVVGNEQFF. The CDR3 DNA reads as TGTGCCAGCAGCTTATGGGCGGGAGTCGTTGGGAATGAGCAGTTCTTC.

The V and J genes are TRBV20-1 and TRBJ1-5; TRBD1 matches at 8 bases. V was pared by 6 bases and J by 6 bases, with 7 bases of the junction left unmatched. The CDR3 length is 13 residues. Germline V lookup: CDR1 DFQATT, CDR2 SNEGSKA (reference sequence). CDR3 sequence: CSATDRDGQPQHF. In nucleotides, the CDR3 is TGCAGTGCCACGGACAGGGATGGTCAGCCCCAGCATTTT.

This chain joins TRBV10-3 and TRBJ1-5; D not resolved. Per germline, CDR1 ENHRY and CDR2 SYGVKD. This CDR3 has 13 residues. The ends were cut back, 6 bases at V and 3 bases at J, with 9 bases in the middle. CDR3 region: CAIRVGPNQPQHF. CDR3 bases: TGTGCCATCAGGGTAGGACCCAATCAGCCCCAGCATTTT.

Note on this clonotype: An end of the junction differs from the germline gene, which may be a read error. The genes are TRBV4-1 and TRBJ2-1, with 10 bases identical to TRBD2. The CDR3 is 14 residues long. Germline CDR1 is MGHRA and CDR2 is YSYEKL. The CDR3 is CASSQAGGYNEQFF. CDR3 nucleotides: TGTGCCAGCAGCCAAGCGGGGGGGTACAATGAGCAGTTCTTC.

V usage is TRBV5-5 and J usage is TRBJ1-1, with D possibly matching TRBD1 (6 bases). This CDR3 comprises 17 residues. The ends were cut back, 3 bases at V and 10 bases at J, with 28 bases in the middle. Germline V gives CDR1 SGHKS, CDR2 YYEKEE (reference sequence). CDR3 coding DNA: TGTGCCAGCAGCTCGAACCCGGGACACCCACTCGTTGAAAGAGCTTTCTTT. It yields the protein CASSSNPGHPLVERAFF.

The rearrangement links TRBV11-2 to TRBJ2-2, with D tentatively TRBD1 (6 bases). This CDR3 contains 14 residues. The V end was cut by 4 bases, the J end by 6 bases, with 12 bases between. The V gene's germline CDR1 is SGHAT and CDR2 FQNNGV. The CDR3 is CASSSADRSGELFF. The CDR3 DNA reads TGTGCCAGCAGCTCGGCTGACAGGTCCGGGGAGCTGTTTTTT.